This T cell receptor beta chain was sequenced during a study of cytomegalovirus exposure and HLA in healthy donors. Study results and caveats: Among the most significant clusters, several appeared linked to common viral pathogens in a later analysis.

Germline CDR1 is SGHNT and CDR2 is YYREEE (reference sequence). This CDR3 has 14 amino acids. Trimming stripped 0 bases from V and 0 bases from J, with 4 bases between. With respect to this clone: Its antigen is as yet unknown.

Primers: 60 Vbeta forward and 13 Jbeta reverse. Assay: immunoSEQ multiplex PCR; the TCRdb copy retains only in-frame clones and omits some. The sample lists more than 85,000 clones, 13% to 15% seen once, with around 0.9% in the top ten. The V call is TRBV5-4, the J call TRBJ2-1; D remains unclear. The receptor was isolated from a female donor in good health and CMV-seronegative. The sample consisted of PBMCs. DNA for the CDR3: TGTGCCAGCAGCTTGGGGAGCTCCTACAATGAGCAGTTCTTC. Its protein product is CASSLGSSYNEQFF.